A selection of T cell receptor beta chains follows, all from one sample in a study of T cells in Graves' hyperthyroidism and ophthalmopathy. TCRdb redid the calling of the multiplex PCR reads with MiXCR, one entry per CDR3 protein. The sample lists 370,000 or so distinct CDR3 sequences, approximately 25% occurring once. The sequenced material came from blood. These receptors were collected from a man aged 45-60 years with Graves' hyperthyroidism. The CDR3 runs from the conserved cysteine through the conserved F or W. The D gene is left open where the match is weak. Some rows mark clone size as missing; the rest say once, few, many or name a class of expanded clone.

>NA|TRBV6-2/TRBV6-3|TRBJ2-7|once
TGTGCCAGCGGCCCCCCCTACGAGCAGTACTTC
CASGPPYEQYF
>NA|TRBV5-1|TRBJ2-1|many
TGCGCCAGCAGCGGCGGGACTTCTAGGGCCCATGAGCAGTTCTTC
CASSGGTSRAHEQFF
>NA|TRBV7-9|TRBJ2-2|once
TGTGCCAGCAGCCCCCGGAGAGCGCGTACCGGGGAGCTGTTTTTT
CASSPRRARTGELFF
>NA|TRBV2|TRBJ2-5|many
TGTGCCAGCTCAACAGGGGAGGAAGAGACCCAGTACTTC
CASSTGEEETQYF
>TRBD2|TRBV12-3/TRBV12-4|TRBJ2-7|NA
TGTGCCAGCAGCCTCCGTGGGGAGGGCTCCTACGAGCAGTACTTC
CASSLRGEGSYEQYF
>NA|TRBV7-2|TRBJ2-1|few
TGTGCCAGCAGCTTAGCTCTCCTCGGTGAGCAGTTCTTC
CASSLALLGEQFF
>NA|TRBV6-1|TRBJ1-5|NA
TGTGCCAGCAGTATCGACGGGGACAGCAATCAGCCCCAGCATTTT
CASSIDGDSNQPQHF
>NA|TRBV5-6|TRBJ1-1|few
TGTGCCAGCAGCTACTCCGGGACGGAAGAGACTGAAGCTTTCTTT
CASSYSGTEETEAFF
>NA|TRBV20-1|TRBJ2-7|many
TGCAGTGCTACAGGCATAGAGAGAACCTACGAGCAGTACTTC
CSATGIERTYEQYF
>NA|TRBV11-1|TRBJ2-1|NA
TGTGCCAGCAGCTTCGGAATAGGCTACAATGAGCAGTTCTTC
CASSFGIGYNEQFF
>TRBD2|TRBV12-3/TRBV12-4|TRBJ2-7|many
TGTGCCAGCCGACTAGCGGGACCTACCTTGGGCGAGCAGTACTTC
CASRLAGPTLGEQYF
>NA|TRBV5-4|TRBJ2-3|few
TGTGCCAGCAGCTCACCAGGGTGGGGCACACGCGGCACAGATACGCAGTATTTT
CASSSPGWGTRGTDTQYF
>NA|TRBV5-1|TRBJ2-1|few
TGCGCCAGCAGTTTCAGAACGGGGATCGATGAGCAGTTCTTC
CASSFRTGIDEQFF
>NA|TRBV10-1|TRBJ2-3|few
TGCGCCAGCAGTGACCCCGACAGGAGAGATACGCAGTATTTT
CASSDPDRRDTQYF
>TRBD1|TRBV6-1|TRBJ1-5|NA
TGTGCCAGCAGTCCACCCGCGGGACAGGGAGTGGGTCAGCCCCAGCATTTT
CASSPPAGQGVGQPQHF
>NA|TRBV28|TRBJ1-5|few
TGTGCCAGCAGTTCGAGGTCCCCCGGCCCCTGGGGATATAGCAATCAGCCCCAGCATTTT
CASSSRSPGPWGYSNQPQHF
>TRBD1|TRBV6-1|TRBJ2-3|NA
TGTGCCAGCAGTTCCCAACAGGGGGCTGAAGATACGCAGTATTTT
CASSSQQGAEDTQYF
>NA|TRBV10-2|TRBJ1-1|NA
TGCGCCAGCAGTGAATGGGGGACCAACACTGAAGCTTTCTTT
CASSEWGTNTEAFF
>TRBD1|TRBV7-8|TRBJ2-7|many
TGTGCCAGCAGCCCACTGGGACAGCACTTGCAGTACTTC
CASSPLGQHLQYF
>NA|TRBV5-5|TRBJ1-5|NA
TGTGCCAGCGGGACACATCTTAGCAATCAGCCCCAGCATTTT
CASGTHLSNQPQHF
>TRBD2|TRBV18|TRBJ2-3|NA
TGTGCCAGCTCAGAGACAGGCGGACTAGCGGTCGACACAGATACGCAGTATTTT
CASSETGGLAVDTDTQYF
>NA|TRBV11-3|TRBJ2-7|NA
TGTGCCAGCAGCTTTCTCTCAAGCGGAAACGCCTACGAGCAGTACTTC
CASSFLSSGNAYEQYF
>NA|TRBV7-9|TRBJ2-3|few
TGTGCCAGCAGCTTAGTTCTGGCGGAGACAGATACGCAGTATTTT
CASSLVLAETDTQYF
>TRBD2|TRBV20-1|TRBJ2-5|many
TGCAGTGCTAGAGGGACTAGCGGGATGGGAGAGACCCAGTACTTC
CSARGTSGMGETQYF
>NA|TRBV12-3/TRBV12-4|TRBJ2-5|many
TGTGCCAGCAGTTTAGACAGGTTGGAGACCCAGTACTTC
CASSLDRLETQYF
>TRBD1|TRBV6-1|TRBJ1-5|many
TGTGCCAGCAGTGAACTAGGACAGGGCAATCAGCCCCAGCATTTT
CASSELGQGNQPQHF
>NA|TRBV24-1|TRBJ1-5|few
TGTGCCACCAGTGACTACAACAGGGCACAGCCCCAGCATTTT
CATSDYNRAQPQHF
>TRBD2|TRBV19|TRBJ2-3|NA
TGTGCCAGTAGTTTCTCTCAGCGGGAGGGCCTGACAGATACGCAGTATTTT
CASSFSQREGLTDTQYF
>NA|TRBV7-9|TRBJ2-3|NA
TGTGCCAGCAGCTTAACAGGGTTAACAGATACGCAGTATTTT
CASSLTGLTDTQYF
>NA|TRBV27|TRBJ1-2|NA
TGTGCCAGCAGTTTTGAGGGGTACTATGGCTACACCTTC
CASSFEGYYGYTF
>TRBD1|TRBV11-2|TRBJ2-1|many
TGTGCCAGCAGCCCCGGGACAGGTTACAATGAGCAGTTCTTC
CASSPGTGYNEQFF
>TRBD1|TRBV7-9|TRBJ2-6|NA
TGTGCCAGCAGCTACGCGGGACAGGGGGGCCCGGCCAACGTCCTGACTTTC
CASSYAGQGGPANVLTF
>NA|TRBV6-1|TRBJ1-2|many
TGTGCCAGTACATCTAACTATGGCTACACCTTC
CASTSNYGYTF